The 5 T cell receptor beta chains given below trace back to one sample, sequenced in a study of blood T cell repertoires in COVID-19. Sequencing was performed with immunoSEQ multiplex PCR; in TCRdb, only in-frame clones are kept and a portion is missing. The sample includes 200,000 to 250,000 clones, 80% to 95% of them seen just once. Material: peripheral blood. These receptors came from a man under 40 with COVID-19, enrolled during active disease.

The chain couples TRBV7-9 to TRBJ1-4; 8 positions agree with TRBD1. The germline gives CDR1 SEHNR, CDR2 FQNEAQ (reference sequence). Unmatched junction bases numbered 8, after V lost 2 bases and J lost 3 bases. The CDR3 has 17 amino acids. The CDR3 DNA follows: TGTGCCAGCAGCTTATTCGACAGGGGAGGGGCTAATGAAAAACTGTTTTTT. Its protein is CASSLFDRGGANEKLFF. Supplemented by reference TRBV7-9 and TRBJ1-4, the full variable domain reads DTGVSQNPRHKITKRGQNVTFRCDPISEHNRLYWYRQTLGQGPEFLTYFQNEAQLEKSRLLSDRFSAERPKGSFSTLEIQRTEQGDSAMYLCASSLFDRGGANEKLFFGSGTQLSVL.

The chain is built from TRBV6-5 and TRBJ2-1; TRBD1 matches 11 bases. V lost 11 bases, J lost 7 bases, and 13 bases stayed unmatched. Looked up from germline, CDR1 is MNHEY and CDR2 is SVGAGI. The CDR3 is 15 amino acids. In nucleotides, the CDR3 is TGTGCCGGCCATACCCTGGGACAGGGGGAAAATGAGCAGTTCTTC. As protein: CAGHTLGQGENEQFF.

The chain joins TRBV24-1 to TRBJ2-2, with a weak D call TRBD2 (6 bases). Germline V gene lookup returns CDR1 KGHDR and CDR2 SFDVKD. This CDR3 is 15 amino acids long. The V and J ends lost 4 bases and 3 bases respectively, with 11 bases between them. Written as DNA, the CDR3 is TGTGCCACCAGTGACTCAGGGAGGTACACCGGGGAGCTGTTTTTT. Translation gives CATSDSGRYTGELFF.

This clone was picked up one time. The V call is TRBV9, the J call TRBJ2-1; possibly TRBD1 for D (6 bases). V was cut by 0 bases and J by 6 bases, with 13 bases left in between. The CDR3 length is 15 residues. Per germline, CDR1 SGDLS and CDR2 YYNGEE. CDR3 loop: CASSVAWNRANEQFF. The CDR3 DNA sequence: TGTGCCAGCAGCGTAGCCTGGAACAGGGCCAATGAGCAGTTCTTC.

The chain has TRBV9 and TRBJ2-4; D may be TRBD1 (7 bases). CDR1 SGDLS and CDR2 YYNGEE come from the germline V gene. V was shortened by 0 bases and J by 8 bases, with 15 bases between the two germline ends. This CDR3 has 15 amino acids. Here the CDR3 reads CASSVAPGGLDIQYF. Written as DNA, the CDR3 is TGTGCCAGCAGCGTAGCTCCAGGGGGACTTGACATTCAGTACTTC. Together with reference TRBV9 and TRBJ2-4, the CDR3 gives the full variable domain: DSGVTQTPKHLITATGQRVTLRCSPRSGDLSVYWYQQSLDQGLQFLIQYYNGEERAKGNILERFSAQQFPDLHSELNLSSLELGDSALYFCASSVAPGGLDIQYFGAGTRLSVL.